The sequence of this TCR beta chain was determined in a study of blood T cell repertoires in COVID-19. Study information: Italy, Spain and the United States were the sources of the convalescent and acute COVID-19 samples. T cells, B-cell-depleted T cells, or PBMCs supplied cDNA or gDNA.

The CDR3 totals 14 residues. The J segment lost 1 base and the V segment lost 6 bases, leaving 3 bases of the junction unmatched. CDR1 and CDR2 from the germline V gene are MNHEY and SVGAGI. Source study methods: Amplification of reference gene primers provided the estimated nucleated cell counts. TCRdb keeps only in-frame clones here, not all; method: immunoSEQ multiplex PCR. V and J calls and clone size are given by that table; D and trimming were obtained from the DNA. The sample has about 70,000 clones, 88% seen once; the top ten hold less than 2.5%. This receptor was obtained from a human donor in a cohort sampled during active COVID-19. J is TRBJ2-7 and V is TRBV6-5; 10 bases are shared with TRBD1. Sequencing was carried out using peripheral blood. Here the CDR3 DNA reads TGTGCCAGCAGGGACAGGGGGGGGTCCTACGAGCAGTACTTC. Protein: CASRDRGGSYEQYF.